This TCR beta chain was identified in a study of blood T cell repertoires in COVID-19. Study background: From T cells, B-cell-depleted T cells, or PBMCs came the material, which was cDNA or gDNA.

CDR3 length: 17 residues. Measured with immunoSEQ multiplex PCR; TCRdb has only the in-frame clones, and not every one. The profile shows roughly 230,000 clones, 90% of them singletons. A Seattle source enrolled patients during active infection and followed them longitudinally. The genes are TRBV21-1 and TRBJ2-7; the table's D call, TRBD2, has no DNA check behind it. TRBV21-1 is a recognized pseudogene. The receptor was isolated from a woman in her sixties with COVID-19, enrolled during active disease. Sequenced material: peripheral blood. The chain's CDR3 is CASSTPPRGRSLYEQYF. The CDR3 bases are TGTGCCAGCAGCACCCCCCCGCGGGGCAGGTCACTCTACGAGCAGTACTTC.